The 28 T cell receptor beta chains presented below share a single source sample, sequenced in a study of T cell clonality in common variable immunodeficiency. Assay used: immunoSEQ multiplex PCR; TCRdb lists only in-frame clones, some missing. The sample holds 40,000 to 45,000 clones, and no clone turns up only once. The source material was peripheral blood mononuclear cells. These receptors all come from a person between 18 and 69 years old in good health.

The table lists this clone with many counts. The read terminates 3 residues ahead of where the CDR3 ends, so the germline J gene completes it. The rearrangement links TRBV5-6 to TRBJ1-1, with D perhaps matching TRBD1 (5 bases). Germline CDR1 SGHDT, CDR2 YYEEEE. The CDR3 has 15 amino acids. V lost 9 bases, J lost 1 base, and 19 bases lay in between. The DNA read from the CDR3 is TGTGCCAACCGACCGCCGGGGGGACGGAACACTGAA. Amino acid sequence: CANRPPGGRNTE. The CDR3 in full is CANRPPGGRNTEAFF.

Points on this clone: The read comes to an end 3 residues before the CDR3 does, leaving the germline J gene to fill in the end. This chain connects TRBV7-6 to TRBJ1-4, with a weak D call TRBD1 (6 bases). Germline lookup yields CDR1 SGHVS and CDR2 FNYEAQ. This CDR3 has 14 residues. V was clipped by 3 bases and J by 7 bases, with 12 bases between them. The CDR3 DNA, read in part, is TGTGCCAGCAGCTTGACAGGCGCCGGTGAAAAA. This encodes CASSLTGAGEK. The complete CDR3 sequence is CASSLTGAGEKLFF. Full variable domain (rest looked up from reference TRBV7-6 and TRBJ1-4): GAGVSQSPRYKVTKRGQDVALRCDPISGHVSLYWYRQALGQGPEFLTYFNYEAQQDKSGLPNDRFSAERPEGSISTLTIQRTEQRDSAMYRCASSLTGAGEKLFFGSGTQLSVL.

This clone was detected ten times or more. The sequenced part of the CDR3 DNA is TGCAGTGCCCCAAGTAGTGGCACTGAA. Translation: CSAPSSGTE. In full, the CDR3 is CSAPSSGTEAFF. The chain joins TRBV20-1 to TRBJ1-1; D not resolved. The read ends 3 residues before the CDR3 terminus; that terminus is restored from the germline J gene. The CDR3 consists of 12 residues. Per germline, CDR1 DFQATT and CDR2 SNEGSKA (reference sequence). Trimming took 6 bases from V and 4 from J, leaving 12 bases between them.

This clone appeared many times. The read is 3 residues too short to cover the CDR3 end, so that end is filled in from the germline J gene. J is TRBJ1-1 and V is TRBV7-8; 11 nucleotides agree with TRBD1. The trim removed 6 bases at V and 3 bases at J, leaving 6 bases unmatched. The germline gives CDR1 SGHVS, CDR2 FQNEAQ. The CDR3 is made up of 15 amino acids. The CDR3 loop is CASSRTGQGDTEAFF. Incomplete CDR3 DNA: TGTGCCAGCAGTCGGACGGGACAGGGGGACACTGAA.

This clone occurred many times. Sequencing ends 3 residues short of the CDR3 end; the germline J gene provides the rest. The chain is built from TRBV7-3 and TRBJ2-3; weak D call: TRBD1 (6 bases). Germline V CDR1 and CDR2: SGHTA, FQGTGA. This CDR3 spans 13 amino acids. Trimming took off 4 bases at V and 4 bases at J, with 9 bases between the two ends. The sequenced CDR3 bases are TGTGCCAGCAGCTCCTCAGGGGCAGATACG. This translates into CASSSSGADT. The CDR3 as a whole reads CASSSSGADTQYF. Full variable domain (remainder filled in from reference TRBV7-3 and TRBJ2-3): GAGVSQTPSNKVTEKGKYVELRCDPISGHTALYWYRQSLGQGPEFLIYFQGTGAADDSGLPNDRFFAVRPEGSVSTLKIQRTERGDSAVYLCASSSSGADTQYFGPGTRLTVL.

This clone occurred many times. The read terminates 3 residues ahead of where the CDR3 ends, so the germline J gene completes it. V gene TRBV4-2 combines with J gene TRBJ1-1, with a tentative D call TRBD1 (6 bases). There are 13 residues in the CDR3. The germline gives CDR1 LGHNA, CDR2 YNFKEQ. The sequenced CDR3 bases are TGTGCCAGCAGCCAAAGCTTAGACAGGGAA. It encodes CASSQSLDRE. In full, the CDR3 reads CASSQSLDREAFF.

In this sample, this clone turned up many times. The read terminates 3 residues ahead of where the CDR3 ends, so the germline J gene completes it. The rearrangement joins TRBV19 to TRBJ1-4, with unresolved D. Trimming left V 5 bases short and J 8 bases short, with 18 bases between. Germline V gives CDR1 LNHDA, CDR2 SQIVND (reference sequence). The CDR3 has 15 residues. CDR3 in amino acids: CASSLPGPTGEKLFF. CDR3 DNA, as far as it was read: TGTGCCAGTAGTCTCCCTGGTCCAACCGGGGAAAAA.

This clone was detected many times. The read ends 3 residues before the CDR3 terminus; that terminus is restored from the germline J gene. This chain uses TRBV20-1 with TRBJ1-1; possibly TRBD1 for D (6 bases). V shed 6 bases and J shed 1 base, with 12 bases lying between them. The length of the CDR3 is 13 residues. Germline V gives CDR1 DFQATT, CDR2 SNEGSKA (reference sequence). The CDR3 bases that were read are TGCAGTGCACTAGGGGGTAGGAACACTGAA. Amino acids: CSALGGRNTE. The full CDR3 reads CSALGGRNTEAFF.

This clone appeared many times. The CDR3 goes on 3 residues after the read ends, and that part is filled in from the germline J gene. The chain recombines TRBV28 with TRBJ1-2; D ambiguous. Trimming removed 10 bases from V and 4 bases from J, with 16 bases in between. Germline V gene data show CDR1 as MDHEN and CDR2 as SYDVKM. The CDR3 extends over 13 amino acids. The covered CDR3 bases are TGTGCCACCCCCTCATTGAACGGCTATGGC. It specifies CATPSLNGYG. The whole CDR3 sequence reads CATPSLNGYGYTF.

A remark on this clone: The CDR3 end is not reached by the read, which stops 3 residues before it; the germline J gene fills it in. This chain joins TRBV10-2 and TRBJ1-1; D gene uncertain. The CDR3 loop spans 14 amino acids. Per the germline V gene, CDR1 is WSHSY and CDR2 is SAAADI. The V and J ends lost 2 bases and 0 bases respectively, with 7 bases between them. CDR3 DNA, as far as it was read: TGCGCCAGCAGTGAGGGCAGGATGAACACTGAA. Residues: CASSEGRMNTE. The CDR3 reads in full as CASSEGRMNTEAFF.

At least ten counts were recorded for this clone. The read stops 3 residues short of the end of the CDR3; the missing end is completed from the germline J gene. The chain uses TRBV6-1 and TRBJ1-5; D gene uncertain. CDR1 is MNHNS, CDR2 SASEGT, per germline. Trimming took 3 bases from V and 6 from J, leaving 6 bases between them. This CDR3 comprises 12 residues. The sequenced CDR3 bases are TGTGCCAGCAGTGAGTTCCTTCAGCCC. This gives the protein CASSEFLQP. The CDR3 as a whole reads CASSEFLQPQHF.

There are many counts of this clone. The missing CDR3 end, 3 residues past where the read stops, is filled in from the germline J gene. The J gene is TRBJ2-1, the V gene TRBV7-3; 8 bases fit TRBD1. Germline-derived CDR1 and CDR2 are SGHTA and FQGTGA. CDR3 length equals 15 residues. Losses at the gene ends were 3 bases for V and 4 bases for J; bases not matched to a gene: 5. The covered CDR3 bases are TGTGCCAGCAGCTTTGACAGGGGACGGTACAATGAG. Translation gives CASSFDRGRYNE. The CDR3 in full is CASSFDRGRYNEQFF.

In its sample, this clone was seen many times. With the read ending 3 residues before the CDR3 end, the germline J gene is used to fill in that end. The J gene is TRBJ1-4, the V gene TRBV11-2; D possibly corresponds to TRBD1 (6 bases). Germline loops: CDR1 SGHAT, CDR2 FQNNGV. V lost 1 base and J lost 5, with 11 bases in between. This CDR3 is built from 15 residues. This chain's CDR3 is CASSLVTGQNEKLFF. CDR3 DNA (partial): TGTGCCAGCAGCTTAGTAACAGGACAGAATGAAAAA.

This clone showed up many times. Read sequence stops 3 residues before the CDR3 end, and the germline J gene provides the missing end. This sequence joins TRBV12-3 or TRBV12-4 and TRBJ2-5; 8 nucleotides align to TRBD2. Trimming cost V 1 base and J 2 bases; bases outside gene matches: 6. The CDR3 totals 16 residues. The CDR3: CASSLVLAGSQETQYF. CDR3 bases read: TGTGCCAGCAGTTTAGTGCTAGCGGGCTCTCAAGAGACC.

At least ten counts were recorded for this clone. The read halts 3 residues ahead of the CDR3 end, with the missing end drawn from the germline J gene. The chain has TRBV2 and TRBJ1-1; 8 bases agree with TRBD1. J gave up 6 bases and V 4 bases, and 10 bases lay outside the gene matches. Germline assignment: CDR1 SNHLY and CDR2 FYNNEI. The CDR3 extends over 15 amino acids. CDR3 region: CASSGPRGQGAEAFF. The sequenced part of the CDR3 DNA is TGTGCCAGCAGTGGCCCCAGGGGGCAAGGCGCTGAA.

The sample holds many counts of this clone. The read ends 3 residues shy of where the CDR3 ends; the end is completed using the germline J gene. This chain joins TRBV29-1 and TRBJ1-1; D might be TRBD1 (6 bases). CDR1 and CDR2 (germline): SQVTM, ANQGSEA. The CDR3 consists of 13 residues. The V end lost 6 bases, the J end lost 0 bases, and 11 bases lay between the germline ends. CDR3 in amino acids: CSVWTDVNTEAFF. CDR3 DNA, as far as it was read: TGCAGCGTGTGGACAGATGTGAACACTGAA.

This clone was observed at least ten times. The CDR3 end lies 3 residues beyond the end of the read and is filled in from the germline J gene. This chain joins TRBV30 and TRBJ1-2; TRBD1 matches 7 bases. Germline-derived CDR1 and CDR2 are GTSNPN and SVGIG (reference sequence). CDR3 length: 13 residues. CDR3 DNA (partial): TGTGCCTGGAGTGTATACAGGGGCTTGGGC. This gives the protein CAWSVYRGLG. The complete CDR3 reads CAWSVYRGLGYTF. The full variable domain, rest sourced from reference TRBV30 and TRBJ1-2, is SQTIHQWPATLVQPVGSPLSLECTVEGTSNPNLYWYRQAAGRGLQLLFYSVGIGQISSEVPQNLSASRPQDRQFILSSKKLLLSDSGFYLCAWSVYRGLGYTFGSGTRLTVV.

This clone was counted at least ten times. The junction and the germline gene differ at one end; a read error may be behind it. The read halts 3 residues ahead of the CDR3 end, with the missing end drawn from the germline J gene. The chain links TRBV4-2 to TRBJ2-5; 12 bases agree with TRBD2. The CDR3 contains 16 residues. The germline CDR1 and CDR2 sequences are LGHNA and YNFKEQ. CDR3 sequence: CASSPSSGGAQETQYF. The DNA read from the CDR3 is TGCGCCAGCAGCCCCTCTAGCGGGGGGGCCCAAGAGACC.

This clone appeared many times. Read sequence stops 3 residues before the CDR3 end, and the germline J gene provides the missing end. The rearrangement uses TRBV6-2 or TRBV6-3 and TRBJ1-2; TRBD1 aligns across 7 bases. The CDR3 loop spans 14 amino acids. Germline V gene sequence: CDR1 MNHEY, CDR2 SVGEGT. Unmatched junction bases numbered 8, after V lost 7 bases and J lost 3 bases. The CDR3 protein is CASNPSGQHYGYTF. The CDR3 bases that were read are TGTGCCAGCAACCCTTCGGGACAGCACTATGGC.

This clone was detected ten times or more. The read ends 3 residues early relative to the CDR3; the germline J gene fills the gap. The chain uses TRBV6-2 or TRBV6-3 and TRBJ1-2; TRBD1 might be the D (5 bases). This CDR3 has 14 amino acids. V lost 5 bases and J 4 bases, leaving 14 bases between the germline ends. Germline CDR1 and CDR2: MNHEY and SVGEGT. The DNA read from the CDR3 is TGTGCCAGCAGTGGGGCCCCACTGTCCTATGGC. Its protein is CASSGAPLSYG. The entire CDR3 reads CASSGAPLSYGYTF.

This clone was found many times. The sequenced part of the CDR3 DNA is TGTGCCAGTAGTATAGGATCAGGTGCCGGGGAG. This translates into CASSIGSGAGE. In full, the CDR3 is CASSIGSGAGELFF. J is TRBJ2-2 and V is TRBV19; no firm D call. The sequenced fragment ends 3 residues before the CDR3 boundary, so the rest is inferred from the germline J gene. The CDR3 spans 14 residues. Germline values: CDR1 LNHDA, CDR2 SQIVND (reference sequence). Between the trimmed V and J ends, which lost 1 base and 6 bases, there was a span of 9 bases.

This clone was seen repeatedly, ten times or more. The observed sequence ends 3 residues before the CDR3 terminus, with the missing tail filled in from the germline J gene. The chain recombines TRBV13 with TRBJ1-2; 7 nucleotides align to TRBD1. This CDR3 has 13 amino acids. J was trimmed by 6 bases and V by 6 bases; bases with no gene match: 7. The germline CDR1 and CDR2 sequences are PRHDT and FYEKMQ (reference sequence). Incomplete CDR3 DNA: TGTGCCAGCAGAACCGGGACAGAAGATGGC. As protein: CASRTGTEDG. The complete CDR3 reads CASRTGTEDGYTF.

This clone was counted many times. The read falls 3 residues short of the CDR3 end, and the missing part is taken from the germline J gene. The rearrangement links TRBV6-4 to TRBJ2-3; 7 positions agree with TRBD2. The germline gives CDR1 MRHNA, CDR2 SNTAGT. The junction had 5 bases not matched to a gene; V was cut back by 0 bases and J by 2 bases. The CDR3 contains 16 residues. The chain's CDR3 is CASSDSLGGDTDTQYF. Partial CDR3 DNA: TGTGCCAGCAGTGACTCACTGGGGGGGGACACAGATACG.

In its sample, this clone was seen many times. From the germline J gene comes the end of the CDR3, since the read stops 3 residues before it. The chain carries TRBV30 and TRBJ1-2; weak D call: TRBD1 (5 bases). The length of the CDR3 is 12 residues. Per germline, CDR1 GTSNPN and CDR2 SVGIG (reference sequence). Trimming took 1 base from V and 7 from J, leaving 10 bases between them. CDR3: CAWSAGPGGYTF. CDR3 DNA (partial): TGTGCCTGGAGTGCAGGGCCGGGTGGC.

This clone was observed at least ten times. The read halts 3 residues ahead of the CDR3 end, with the missing end drawn from the germline J gene. The chain carries TRBV6-1 and TRBJ1-1, with 9 bases aligning to TRBD1. CDR3 length: 16 amino acids. V gave up 2 bases and J gave up 1 base; unmatched junction bases: 5. Germline V gene lookup returns CDR1 MNHNS and CDR2 SASEGT. The covered CDR3 bases are TGTGCCAGCAGTGAATTTGAACAGGGGGCGAACACTGAA. As protein: CASSEFEQGANTE. The CDR3 in full is CASSEFEQGANTEAFF.

This clone was observed at least ten times. Read coverage stops 3 residues before the CDR3 terminus; the germline J gene supplies the remainder. This chain connects TRBV7-2 to TRBJ1-5, with a possible D match to TRBD1 (6 bases). V was trimmed by 5 bases and J by 4 bases, leaving 9 bases between them. The CDR3 has 13 residues. CDR1 and CDR2 (germline): SGHTA, FQGNSA. The covered CDR3 bases are TGTGCCAGCAGCCCGGACAGAAATCAGCCC. Its protein is CASSPDRNQP. The complete CDR3 protein is CASSPDRNQPQHF. The full variable domain, in which reference TRBV7-2 and TRBJ1-5 provide the parts outside the CDR3, is GAGVSQSPSNKVTEKGKDVELRCDPISGHTALYWYRQSLGQGLEFLIYFQGNSAPDKSGLPSDRFSAERTGGSVSTLTIQRTQQEDSAVYLCASSPDRNQPQHFGDGTRLSIL.

This clone appeared many times. The observed sequence ends 3 residues before the CDR3 terminus, with the missing tail filled in from the germline J gene. The chain uses TRBV5-1 and TRBJ2-5; D is undetermined. CDR1 and CDR2 from the germline V gene are SGHRS and YFSETQ. The CDR3 has 11 amino acids. The ends were cut back, 0 bases at V and 7 bases at J, with 4 bases in the middle. Here the CDR3 reads CASSLDLTQYF. The DNA read from the CDR3 is TGCGCCAGCAGCTTGGACTTGACC.

Many counts were recorded for this clone. The CDR3 goes on 3 residues after the read ends, and that part is filled in from the germline J gene. The gene calls are TRBV7-6 and TRBJ2-3; 8 bases are shared with TRBD2. CDR3 length equals 15 residues. Germline CDR1 is SGHVS and CDR2 is FNYEAQ. V lost 7 bases to trimming and J lost 4 bases; unmatched junction nucleotides: 10. Partial CDR3 DNA: TGTGCCAGCAAGGGAAGGGCGGGAGGCCCAGATACG. Amino acid sequence: CASKGRAGGPDT. The full CDR3 sequence reads CASKGRAGGPDTQYF. The variable domain in full, with the rest retrieved from reference TRBV7-6 and TRBJ2-3, is GAGVSQSPRYKVTKRGQDVALRCDPISGHVSLYWYRQALGQGPEFLTYFNYEAQQDKSGLPNDRFSAERPEGSISTLTIQRTEQRDSAMYRCASKGRAGGPDTQYFGPGTRLTVL.